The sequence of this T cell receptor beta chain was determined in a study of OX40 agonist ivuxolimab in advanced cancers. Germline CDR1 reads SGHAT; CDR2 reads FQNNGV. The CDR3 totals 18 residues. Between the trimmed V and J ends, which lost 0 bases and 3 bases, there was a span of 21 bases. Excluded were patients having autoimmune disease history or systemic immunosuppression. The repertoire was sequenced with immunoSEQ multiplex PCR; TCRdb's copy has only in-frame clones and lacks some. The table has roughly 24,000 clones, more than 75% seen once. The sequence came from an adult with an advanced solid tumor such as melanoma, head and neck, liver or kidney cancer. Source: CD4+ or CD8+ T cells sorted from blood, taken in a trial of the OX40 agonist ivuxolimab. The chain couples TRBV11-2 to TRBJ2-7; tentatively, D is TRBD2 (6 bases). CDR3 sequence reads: CASSLEMEGTAGLYEQYF. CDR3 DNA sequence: TGTGCCAGCAGCTTAGAAATGGAGGGGACGGCGGGACTCTACGAGCAGTACTTC.